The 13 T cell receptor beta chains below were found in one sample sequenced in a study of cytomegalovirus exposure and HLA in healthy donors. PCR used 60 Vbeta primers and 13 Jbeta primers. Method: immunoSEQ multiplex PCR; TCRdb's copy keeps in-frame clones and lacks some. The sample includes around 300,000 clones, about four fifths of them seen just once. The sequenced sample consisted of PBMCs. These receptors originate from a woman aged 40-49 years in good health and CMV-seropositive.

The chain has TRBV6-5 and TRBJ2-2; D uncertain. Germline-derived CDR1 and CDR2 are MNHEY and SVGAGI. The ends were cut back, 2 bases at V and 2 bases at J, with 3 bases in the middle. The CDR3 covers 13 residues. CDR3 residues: CASSYVNTGELFF. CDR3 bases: TGTGCCAGCAGTTACGTAAACACCGGGGAGCTGTTTTTT.

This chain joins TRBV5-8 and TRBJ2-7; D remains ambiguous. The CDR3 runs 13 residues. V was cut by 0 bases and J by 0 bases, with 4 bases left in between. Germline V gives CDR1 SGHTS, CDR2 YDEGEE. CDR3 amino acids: CASSLARSYEQYF. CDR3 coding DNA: TGTGCCAGCAGCTTGGCCCGCTCCTACGAGCAGTACTTC.

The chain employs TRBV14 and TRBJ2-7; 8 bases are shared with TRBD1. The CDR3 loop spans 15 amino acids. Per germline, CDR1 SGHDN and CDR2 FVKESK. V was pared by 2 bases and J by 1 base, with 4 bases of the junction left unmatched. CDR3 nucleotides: TGTGCCAGCAGCCAACTTGGACAGGGATCCTACGAGCAGTACTTC. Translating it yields CASSQLGQGSYEQYF.

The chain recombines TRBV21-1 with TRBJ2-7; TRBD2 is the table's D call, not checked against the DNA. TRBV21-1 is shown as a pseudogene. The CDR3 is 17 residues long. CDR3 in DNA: TGTGCCAGCAGCAAAGCGCTTCTAGCGGGAGGATCTTACGAGCAGTACTTC. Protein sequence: CASSKALLAGGSYEQYF.

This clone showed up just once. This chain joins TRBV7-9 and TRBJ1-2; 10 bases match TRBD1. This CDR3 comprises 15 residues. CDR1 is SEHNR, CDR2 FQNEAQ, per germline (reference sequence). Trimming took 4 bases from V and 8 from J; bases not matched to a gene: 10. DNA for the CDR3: TGTGCCAGCAGCTCGGAGACAGGGGGCTTTAGGGGCTACACCTTC. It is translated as CASSSETGGFRGYTF.

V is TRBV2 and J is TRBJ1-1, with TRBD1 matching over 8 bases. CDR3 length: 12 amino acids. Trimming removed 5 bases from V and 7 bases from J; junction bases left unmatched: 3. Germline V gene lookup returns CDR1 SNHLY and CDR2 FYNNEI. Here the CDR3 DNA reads TGTGCCAGCAGTTCCGGGACAGGTGAAGCTTTCTTT. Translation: CASSSGTGEAFF.

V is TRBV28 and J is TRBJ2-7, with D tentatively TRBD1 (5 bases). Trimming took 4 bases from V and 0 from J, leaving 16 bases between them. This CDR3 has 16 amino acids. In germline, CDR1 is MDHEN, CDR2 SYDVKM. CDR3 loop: CASSSPSAQGSYEQYF. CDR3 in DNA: TGTGCCAGCAGTTCCCCTTCAGCCCAGGGCTCCTACGAGCAGTACTTC.

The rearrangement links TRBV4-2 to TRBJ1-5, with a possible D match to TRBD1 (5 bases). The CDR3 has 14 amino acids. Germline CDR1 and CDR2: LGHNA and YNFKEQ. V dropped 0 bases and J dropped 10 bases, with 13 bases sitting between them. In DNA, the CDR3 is TGTGCCAGCAGCCAAGATCTTGCAGGGCCACCCCAGCATTTT. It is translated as CASSQDLAGPPQHF.

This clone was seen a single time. As DNA, the CDR3 is TGTGCCAGCAGCACGGACACTAACTATGGCTACACCTTC. Amino acids: CASSTDTNYGYTF. This chain links TRBV5-4 with TRBJ1-2; the D gene is possibly TRBD1 (5 bases). The V end was cut by 4 bases, the J end by 0 bases, with 7 bases between. CDR1 SGHNT and CDR2 YYREEE come from the germline V gene (reference sequence). The CDR3 sequence is 13 residues long.

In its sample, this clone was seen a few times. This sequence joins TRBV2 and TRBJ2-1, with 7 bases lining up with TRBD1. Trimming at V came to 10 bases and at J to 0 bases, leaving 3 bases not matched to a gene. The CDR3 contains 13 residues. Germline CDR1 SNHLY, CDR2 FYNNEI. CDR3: CAIGQDSYNEQFF. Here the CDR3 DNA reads TGTGCCATAGGACAGGACTCCTACAATGAGCAGTTCTTC.

CDR3 in DNA: TGTGCCAGCAGGACAGGGGACAATTCACCCCTCCACTTT. As protein: CASRTGDNSPLHF. This chain uses TRBV19 with TRBJ1-6; 9 bases line up with TRBD1. This CDR3 contains 13 residues. CDR1 is LNHDA, CDR2 SQIVND, per germline (reference sequence). Germline trimming cut 9 bases from V and 7 bases from J; bases unmatched to any gene: 4.

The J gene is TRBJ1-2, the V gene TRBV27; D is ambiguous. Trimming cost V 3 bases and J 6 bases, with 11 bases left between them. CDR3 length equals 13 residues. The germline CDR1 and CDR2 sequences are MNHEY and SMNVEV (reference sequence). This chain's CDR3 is CASSLRLGDGYTF. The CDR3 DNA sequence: TGTGCCAGCAGTTTGAGACTTGGAGATGGCTACACCTTC.

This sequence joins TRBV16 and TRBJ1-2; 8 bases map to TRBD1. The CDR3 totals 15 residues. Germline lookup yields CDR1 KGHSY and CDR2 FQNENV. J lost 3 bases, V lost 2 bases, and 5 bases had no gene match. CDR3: CASSQKDRADYGYTF. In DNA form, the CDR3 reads TGTGCCAGCAGCCAAAAGGACAGGGCGGACTATGGCTACACCTTC.